The TCR beta chain under discussion was sequenced for a study of blood T cell repertoires in COVID-19 (dated by TCRdb to the early 2020s). For the study in its entirety: The collaborator samples originated in the United States, Italy and Spain and spanned the acute and convalescent phases of COVID-19. The prospective study material was composed of cDNA or gDNA derived from T cells, B-cell-depleted T cells, or PBMCs. The dataset comprised deeply sampled blood TCRbeta repertoires from subjects exposed to, actively infected with, or recovered from COVID-19. The repertoires were released in a freely available public database intended as a resource for research on the immune response to SARS-CoV-2. The samples were drawn from two sources: the first 160 participants of the ongoing ImmuneRACE study, and 1,254 subjects contributed by 6 global collaborators. A de-identified subject ID, COVID-19 status, age in years and sex were almost always included in the sample metadata. Where HLA class I and class II types were available, the types were taken from metadata supplied by the sample provider, not from assay-based typing. Overall study outcomes, separate from this receptor: The quantity of clinical and demographic metadata differed by source and by participant and was supplied without curation.

The immunoSEQ Assay, a bias-controlled multiplex PCR, was used to amplify TCRbeta CDR3 regions from genomic DNA. For the original study's pipeline: The number of nucleated cells in each sample was estimated by amplification of reference gene primers within the assay. Sequence reads were collapsed and filtered to measure the absolute abundance of every unique TCRbeta CDR3 rearrangement. For each sample, productive Simpson clonality was calculated as the square root of Simpson's diversity index over productive rearrangements. Drawn from immuneACCESS, this table holds only the in-frame rearrangements with V and J called that TCRdb kept. Clones are partly lost; checked studies trace under half to an unresolved V gene and leave the rest unexplained. D and trimming were read from the DNA, whereas the V and J calls and clone size are those reported in that table. Across this sample there are 200,000 or so clones, with around 90% seen only once. More than 1.5% of the sample comes from the top ten.

A note on this clone: The target of this receptor is not known. Base-call qualities are not available, and no considerably larger clone is one nucleotide away.

The collaborating institutions used their own protocols to collect whole blood in K2EDTA tubes. For TCRbeta analysis, collaborators shipped samples in one of three forms: frozen whole blood, isolated PBMCs, or DNA extracted from either of those sample types. V loses 4 bases at its end and J loses 6 bases; junction bases beyond the gene matches: 9. From the cysteine up to the phenylalanine, the CDR3 has a length of 14 residues. The entry retains the CDR3 DNA only, 42 bases that are in frame from base 1. CDR1 SGHRS and CDR2 YFSETQ are derived from the germline V gene. This sequence originates from a man between 65 and 79 years old with acute or convalescent COVID-19. The sequencing sample was made of peripheral blood. The receptor chain draws on TRBV5-1 and TRBJ1-2, with 7 central nucleotides matching TRBD1. The encoded CDR3 is CASSLDRVRNGYTF. The DNA reads as follows: TGCGCCAGCAGCCTAGACAGGGTCCGAAATGGCTACACCTTC. Reference TRBV5-1 and TRBJ1-2 proteins supply the regions before and after the CDR3; the full variable domain is: KAGVTQTPRYLIKTRGQQVTLSCSPISGHRSVSWYQQTPGQGLQFLFEYFSETQRNKGNFPGRFSGRQFSNSRSEMNVSTLELGDSALYLCASSLDRVRNGYTFGSGTRLTVV.